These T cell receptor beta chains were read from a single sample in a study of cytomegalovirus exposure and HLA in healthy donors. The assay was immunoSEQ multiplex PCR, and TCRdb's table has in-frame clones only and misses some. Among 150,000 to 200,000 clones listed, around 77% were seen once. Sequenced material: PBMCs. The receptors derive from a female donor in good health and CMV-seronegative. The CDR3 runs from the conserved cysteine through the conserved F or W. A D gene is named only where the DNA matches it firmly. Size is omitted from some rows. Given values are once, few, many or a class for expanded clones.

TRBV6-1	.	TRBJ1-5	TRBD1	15	CASSSGTGDSQPQHF	TGTGCCAGCAGTAGCGGGACAGGGGATTCTCAGCCCCAGCATTTT
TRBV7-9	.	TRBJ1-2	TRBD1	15	CASSPKQGADYGYTF	TGTGCCAGCAGCCCAAAGCAGGGGGCCGACTATGGCTACACCTTC
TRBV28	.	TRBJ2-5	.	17	CASSFTFEDRNQETQYF	TGTGCCAGCAGTTTTACTTTTGAAGACAGAAACCAAGAGACCCAGTACTTC
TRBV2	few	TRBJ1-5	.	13	CASTQGSNQPQHF	TGTGCCAGCACACAGGGAAGCAATCAGCCCCAGCATTTT
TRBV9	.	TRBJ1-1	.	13	CASSVATGTEAFF	TGTGCCAGCAGCGTAGCTACGGGAACTGAAGCTTTCTTT
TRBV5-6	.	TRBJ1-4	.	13	CASSLGGGEKLFF	TGTGCCAGCAGCTTGGGAGGTGGAGAAAAACTGTTTTTT
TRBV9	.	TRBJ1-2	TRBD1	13	CASSAQGDYGYTF	TGTGCCAGCAGCGCGCAGGGGGACTATGGCTACACCTTC
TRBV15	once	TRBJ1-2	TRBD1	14	CATSPDRGRGGYTF	TGTGCCACCAGCCCCGACAGGGGCCGGGGTGGCTACACCTTC
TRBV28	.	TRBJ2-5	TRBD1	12	CASRDREETQYF	TGTGCCAGCAGGGACAGGGAAGAGACCCAGTACTTC
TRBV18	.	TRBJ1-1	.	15	CASSEAGGGGTEAFF	TGTGCCAGCTCAGAGGCCGGAGGCGGTGGCACTGAAGCTTTCTTT
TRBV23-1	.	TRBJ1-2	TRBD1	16	CASSRTGTGGDYGYTF	TGCGCCAGCAGTCGAACCGGGACAGGGGGCGACTATGGCTACACCTTC
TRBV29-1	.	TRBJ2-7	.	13	CSAHGQSSYEQYF	TGCAGCGCCCACGGACAGTCCTCCTACGAGCAGTACTTC
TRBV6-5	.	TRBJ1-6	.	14	CASGRDRDNSPLHF	TGTGCCAGCGGTAGAGACAGAGATAATTCACCCCTCCACTTT
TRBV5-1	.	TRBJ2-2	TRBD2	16	CASSMGLAANTGELFF	TGCGCCAGCAGCATGGGACTAGCGGCGAACACCGGGGAGCTGTTTTTT
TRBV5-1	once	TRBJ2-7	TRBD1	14	CASSSTGQAYEQYF	TGCGCCAGCAGCTCGACAGGACAGGCCTACGAGCAGTACTTC
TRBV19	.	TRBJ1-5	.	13	CASSRDSNQPQHF	TGTGCCAGTAGCCGGGATAGCAATCAGCCCCAGCATTTT
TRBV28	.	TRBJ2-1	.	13	CASSLPMYNEQFF	TGTGCCAGCAGTTTACCTATGTACAATGAGCAGTTCTTC
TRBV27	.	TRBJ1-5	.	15	CASRRQQGFNQPQHF	TGTGCCAGCAGGAGACAACAGGGCTTCAATCAGCCCCAGCATTTT
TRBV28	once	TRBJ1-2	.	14	CASSCRGAEYGYTF	TGTGCCAGCAGTTGCCGCGGGGCGGAGTATGGCTACACCTTC
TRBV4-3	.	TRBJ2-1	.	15	CASSQEGRAYNEQFF	TGCGCCAGCAGCCAAGAGGGCAGGGCCTACAATGAGCAGTTCTTC
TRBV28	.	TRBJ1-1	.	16	CASSPLTLLASTEAFF	TGTGCCAGCAGTCCTCTGACACTACTAGCTTCTACTGAAGCTTTCTTT
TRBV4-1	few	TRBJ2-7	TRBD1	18	CASSHLPGQGRIPYEQYF	TGCGCCAGCAGCCATCTCCCGGGACAGGGAAGGATACCCTACGAGCAGTACTTC
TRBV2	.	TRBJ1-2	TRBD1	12	CASRTGGGGYTF	TGTGCCAGCAGAACAGGGGGGGGAGGCTACACCTTC
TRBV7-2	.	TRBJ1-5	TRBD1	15	CASSTEQGRNQPQHF	TGTGCCAGCAGCACCGAACAGGGGCGGAATCAGCCCCAGCATTTT
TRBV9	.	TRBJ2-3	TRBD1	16	CASSVGQGKGTDTQYF	TGTGCCAGCAGCGTGGGACAGGGAAAGGGGACAGATACGCAGTATTTT
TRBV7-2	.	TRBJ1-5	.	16	CASSLDGADSNQPQHF	TGTGCCAGCAGCTTAGATGGAGCAGATAGCAATCAGCCCCAGCATTTT
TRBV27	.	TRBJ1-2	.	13	CASSLRGYDGYTF	TGTGCCAGCAGTTTACGGGGGTATGATGGCTACACCTTC
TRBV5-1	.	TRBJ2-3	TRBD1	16	CASSSTGGVGTDTQYF	TGCGCCAGCAGCTCGACAGGGGGAGTGGGCACAGATACGCAGTATTTT
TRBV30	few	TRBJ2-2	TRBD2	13	CAWSYGGAGELFF	TGTGCCTGGAGTTATGGGGGGGCCGGGGAGCTGTTTTTT
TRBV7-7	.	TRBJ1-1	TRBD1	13	CASSLTGETEAFF	TGTGCTAGCAGCTTAACAGGGGAGACTGAAGCTTTCTTT
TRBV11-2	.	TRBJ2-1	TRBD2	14	CASSPPSGTNEQFF	TGTGCCAGCAGCCCCCCTAGCGGGACCAATGAGCAGTTCTTC
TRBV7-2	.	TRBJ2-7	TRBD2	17	CASSLRTSGAEHYEQYF	TGTGCCAGCAGCCTTCGGACTAGCGGGGCCGAACACTACGAGCAGTACTTC
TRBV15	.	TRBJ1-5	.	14	CATSMTDLGQPQHF	TGTGCCACCAGCATGACAGATCTCGGTCAGCCCCAGCATTTT
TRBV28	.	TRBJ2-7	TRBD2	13	CASSTRLASEQYF	TGTGCCAGCAGTACCCGACTAGCGTCCGAGCAGTACTTC
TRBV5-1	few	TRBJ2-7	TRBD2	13	CASSSGLNYEQYF	TGCGCCAGCAGCTCGGGACTAAACTACGAGCAGTACTTC
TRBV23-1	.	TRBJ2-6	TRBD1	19	CASSPRQGDGGSGANVLTF	TGCGCCAGCAGTCCCAGGCAGGGGGACGGCGGCTCTGGGGCCAACGTCCTGACTTTC
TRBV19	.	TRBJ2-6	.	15	CASSIGPVGANVLTF	TGTGCCAGTAGTATAGGGCCAGTTGGGGCCAACGTCCTGACTTTC
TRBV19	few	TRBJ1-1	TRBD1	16	CASSRQGSKGYTEAFF	TGTGCCAGTAGCAGACAGGGATCGAAGGGGTACACTGAAGCTTTCTTT